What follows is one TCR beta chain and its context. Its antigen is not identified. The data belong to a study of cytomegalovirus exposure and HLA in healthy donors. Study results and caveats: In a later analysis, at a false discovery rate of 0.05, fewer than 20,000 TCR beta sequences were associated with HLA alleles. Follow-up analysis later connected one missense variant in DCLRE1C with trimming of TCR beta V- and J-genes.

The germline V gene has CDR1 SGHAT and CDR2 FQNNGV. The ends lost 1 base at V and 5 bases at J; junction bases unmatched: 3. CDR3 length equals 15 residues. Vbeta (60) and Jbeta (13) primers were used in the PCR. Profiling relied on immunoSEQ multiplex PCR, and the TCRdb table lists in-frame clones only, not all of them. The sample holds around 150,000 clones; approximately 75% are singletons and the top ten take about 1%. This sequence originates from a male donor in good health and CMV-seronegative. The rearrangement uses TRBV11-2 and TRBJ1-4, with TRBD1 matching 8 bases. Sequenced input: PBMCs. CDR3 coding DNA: TGTGCCAGCAGCTTAGTTAGGACAGGGAATGAAAAACTGTTTTTT. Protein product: CASSLVRTGNEKLFF.